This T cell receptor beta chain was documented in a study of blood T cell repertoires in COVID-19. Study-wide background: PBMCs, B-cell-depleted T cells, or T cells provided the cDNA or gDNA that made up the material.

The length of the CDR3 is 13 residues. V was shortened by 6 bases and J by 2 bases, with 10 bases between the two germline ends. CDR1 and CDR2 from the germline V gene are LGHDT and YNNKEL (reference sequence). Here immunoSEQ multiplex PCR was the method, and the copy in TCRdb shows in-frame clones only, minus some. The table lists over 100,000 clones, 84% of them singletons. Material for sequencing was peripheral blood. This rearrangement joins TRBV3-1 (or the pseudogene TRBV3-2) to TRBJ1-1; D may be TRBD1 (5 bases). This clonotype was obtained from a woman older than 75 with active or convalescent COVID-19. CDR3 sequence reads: CASRARGNTEAFF. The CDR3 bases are TGTGCCAGCAGAGCAAGGGGAAACACTGAAGCTTTCTTT.